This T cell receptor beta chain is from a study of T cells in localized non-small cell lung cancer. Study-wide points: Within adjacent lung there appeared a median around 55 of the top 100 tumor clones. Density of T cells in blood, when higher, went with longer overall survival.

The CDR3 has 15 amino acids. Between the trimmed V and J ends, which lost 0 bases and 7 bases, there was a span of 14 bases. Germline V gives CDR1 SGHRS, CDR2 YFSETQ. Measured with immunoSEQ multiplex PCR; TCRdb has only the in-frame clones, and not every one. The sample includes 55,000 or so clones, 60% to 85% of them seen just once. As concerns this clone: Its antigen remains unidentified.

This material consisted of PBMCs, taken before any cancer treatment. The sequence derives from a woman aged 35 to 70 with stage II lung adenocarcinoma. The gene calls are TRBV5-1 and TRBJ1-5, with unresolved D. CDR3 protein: CASSLGAAPGQPQHF. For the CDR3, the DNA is TGCGCCAGCAGCTTGGGCGCAGCTCCCGGGCAGCCCCAGCATTTT.